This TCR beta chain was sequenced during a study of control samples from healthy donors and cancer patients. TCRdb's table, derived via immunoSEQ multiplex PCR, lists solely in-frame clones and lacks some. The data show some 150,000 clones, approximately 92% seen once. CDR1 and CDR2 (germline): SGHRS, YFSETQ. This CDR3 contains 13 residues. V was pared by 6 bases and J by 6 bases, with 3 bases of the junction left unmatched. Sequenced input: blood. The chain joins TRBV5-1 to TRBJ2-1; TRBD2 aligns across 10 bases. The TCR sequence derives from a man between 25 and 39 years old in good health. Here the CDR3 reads CASKLAGGNEQFF. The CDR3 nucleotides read TGCGCCAGCAAGTTAGCGGGGGGCAATGAGCAGTTCTTC. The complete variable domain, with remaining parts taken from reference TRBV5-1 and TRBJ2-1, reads KAGVTQTPRYLIKTRGQQVTLSCSPISGHRSVSWYQQTPGQGLQFLFEYFSETQRNKGNFPGRFSGRQFSNSRSEMNVSTLELGDSALYLCASKLAGGNEQFFGPGTRLTVL.